Described below is a single T cell receptor beta chain sequence and its context. This entry comes from a study of OX40 agonist ivuxolimab in advanced cancers. TCRdb's table, derived via immunoSEQ multiplex PCR, lists solely in-frame clones and lacks some. The sample records 60,000 or so clones, roughly 88% being singletons. V was pared by 4 bases and J by 3 bases, with 18 bases between. Germline V CDR1 and CDR2: SEHNR, FQNEAQ (reference sequence). The CDR3 totals 16 residues. The receptor comes from an adult with an advanced solid tumor such as melanoma, head and neck, liver or kidney cancer. The gene calls are TRBV7-9 and TRBJ1-1; D is uncertain. The sequenced sample was CD4+ or CD8+ T cells sorted from blood, obtained in a trial of the OX40 agonist ivuxolimab. CDR3 amino acids: CASSSGGRERDTEAFF. DNA for the CDR3: TGTGCCAGCAGCTCCGGAGGTAGGGAGAGAGACACTGAAGCTTTCTTT.